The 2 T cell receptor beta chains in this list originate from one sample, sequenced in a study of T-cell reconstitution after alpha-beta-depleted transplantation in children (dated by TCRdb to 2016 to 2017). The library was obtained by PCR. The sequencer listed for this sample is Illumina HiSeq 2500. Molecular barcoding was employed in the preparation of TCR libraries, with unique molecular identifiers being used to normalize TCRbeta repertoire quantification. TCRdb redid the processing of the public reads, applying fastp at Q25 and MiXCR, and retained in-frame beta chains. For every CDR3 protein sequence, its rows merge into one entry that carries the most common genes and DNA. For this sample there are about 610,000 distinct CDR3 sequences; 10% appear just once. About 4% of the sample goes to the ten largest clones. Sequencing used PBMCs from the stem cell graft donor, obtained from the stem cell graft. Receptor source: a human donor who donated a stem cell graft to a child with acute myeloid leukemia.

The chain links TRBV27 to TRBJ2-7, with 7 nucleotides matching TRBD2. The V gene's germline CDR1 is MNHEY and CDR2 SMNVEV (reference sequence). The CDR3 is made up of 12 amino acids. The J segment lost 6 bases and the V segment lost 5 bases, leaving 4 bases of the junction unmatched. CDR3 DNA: TGTGCCAGCAGTCGGACTAGAGGCGAGCAGTACTTC. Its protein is CASSRTRGEQYF.

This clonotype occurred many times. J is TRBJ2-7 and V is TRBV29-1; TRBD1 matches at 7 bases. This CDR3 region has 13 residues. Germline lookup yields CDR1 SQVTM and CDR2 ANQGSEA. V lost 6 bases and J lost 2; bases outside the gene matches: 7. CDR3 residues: CSVGDDRAYEQYF. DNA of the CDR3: TGCAGCGTGGGAGATGACAGGGCCTACGAGCAGTACTTC.